The sequence of this TCR beta chain was determined in a study of cytomegalovirus exposure and HLA in healthy donors (dated by TCRdb to about 2017). Regarding the complete study: An earlier analysis of some 600 of the donors reported 276 Gb of sequence data and around 110 million unique TCR beta sequences obtained from 150 million to 200 million T cells. Class I and class II HLA loci were covered by the typing at four-digit resolution. In the later analysis, no new phenotypic data were used to find candidate immune exposures; instead, reliance was placed on TCR beta sequences and their occurrence across donors. To predict cytomegalovirus infection status, the study brought together high-throughput TCR immunosequencing, statistical association of individual TCRs with disease status, and machine learning. The study used immunosequencing to profile the T cell repertoires of hundreds of subjects and linked those repertoires to cytomegalovirus serostatus. Around 300 gigabases of sequencing data and around 87 million unique TCR sequences were included in an early release covering under 650 HLA-typed donors. Donor age, sex, ethnicity and CMV serostatus were compiled together with the repertoire data. Five DR-DQ haplotypes were treated as single units for association and clustering because of strong linkage in the cohort. In a later analysis, previously published TCR beta repertoires from about 640 donors were re-analyzed and high-resolution HLA genotyping was added so that TCR occurrence patterns could be studied. Among the approximately 430 genotyped donors, roughly 80% belonged to the genetic ancestry cluster associated with self-reported Caucasian donors. The number of donors typed differed by locus, with roughly 629-640 for A, B, C, DRB1 and DQB1, 522 for DQA1, 600 to 610 for DPA1, and around 450 for DPB1. Besides the first cohort of 666 subjects, a separate validation cohort made up of 95 to 150 different subjects was used. Every repertoire in the discovery cohort had been generated on one and the same sequencing platform. The aim of the study was to test whether cataloging public T cell receptors could identify signatures of past pathogen exposure. In an earlier analysis of roughly 600 of the donors, high-throughput TCR beta sequencing was used to judge whether each TCR beta V gene segment behaved as functional or pseudogenic. Genome-wide SNP genotypes for about 55% of the roughly 670 donors were used in a later genetic analysis, which treated that subset as a discovery cohort. Among about 360 genotyped donors of the cohort, an average of 235,054 unique TCR beta nucleotide sequences were sequenced per donor, roughly 20% of them non-productive. The research as a whole found: A group of highly shared sequence variants was considered likely to be a technical artifact of the sequencing pipeline. A later genetic analysis associated a missense DCLRE1C variant with V-gene and J-gene trimming of TCR beta chains, and an independent cohort replicated the association. Specific HLA alleles were associated with over 15,000 TCR beta sequences at a false discovery rate of 0.05 in a later analysis. A later analysis found that most CMV-associated TCR beta chains appeared HLA-restricted, with HLA associations seemingly driven largely by CMV exposure. Most TCR sequences were observed very rarely across donors, whereas some public TCRs were present in many individuals. A further reported finding was that TCR beta sequences accurately predicted the HLA-A and HLA-B alleles for most subjects in the first cohort. A few of the identified cytomegalovirus-associated TCR beta chains were confirmed in vitro to be specific for cytomegalovirus antigens. Immune exposure information for the cohort was limited to CMV serostatus. This cohort had only TCR beta chains sequenced, and the lack of alpha or paired-chain data limited which features could be detected. In a later genetic analysis, fewer N-insertions in productive TCRs were reported among donors in an Asian-associated ancestry cluster than the 666-donor mean. The 87-base-pair reads could not distinguish some IMGT-functional V segments, including TRBV6-2 and TRBV6-3, so those segments were excluded. The classifier was reported to diagnose cytomegalovirus status with high specificity and sensitivity in both the original and validation cohorts. The study listed approximately 150 TCR beta chains as associated with cytomegalovirus. When HLA alleles, especially DR and DQ, strongly co-occurred, TCR associations were difficult to assign to individual alleles. The presence/absence analyses assumed that sequencing depth was roughly uniform across donors, and that assumption may not be true. Because some donors lacked HLA typing at each locus, the association tests relied only on the typed subset. Several of the top co-occurrence clusters appeared to be linked to parvovirus B19, influenza, CMV and Epstein-Barr virus, according to a later analysis. In a later analysis, TCR association rates were found to vary across HLA loci, with the most associated TCRs seen for DRB1 alleles and the fewest for HLA-C alleles. In an earlier analysis of roughly 500 of the donors, most TCR beta V segments appeared in productive rearrangements about 87% or about 30% of the time, broadly matching IMGT annotations. The earlier analysis of approximately 590 of the donors excluded some 16 rarely observed V segments, including chromosome 9 orphons, because counts were too low. A later analysis found that HLA-associated TCR beta chains were more clonally expanded and had lower generation probabilities than equally common non-associated chains. Linkage disequilibrium might explain the correlated functional status among segregating V segments, but an unknown experimental factor could not be excluded. The authors suggested that the approach could potentially be extended to other disease states and immunological phenotypes.

The germline V gene (reference sequence) sets CDR1 to SEHNR and CDR2 to FQNEAQ. The junction carries 13 bases between V and J, which are trimmed by 1 base and 0 bases respectively. Measured from the cysteine to the phenylalanine, the CDR3 is 17 residues long. Left in the record is the CDR3 DNA by itself, 51 bases read in frame from the first base. The library was made by the immunoSEQ multiplex PCR assay. For the multiplex PCR, a mixture combining 60 forward primers for TCR Vbeta segments and 13 reverse primers for TCR Jbeta segments was used. A multiplex PCR assay on genomic DNA amplified the CDR3 region of rearranged TCR beta genes. On the Illumina HiSeq System, the amplified TCR beta libraries were sequenced as 87-base-pair reads. On the authors' methods: A later analysis counted tens of millions of unique TCR beta chains across the 550 to 750 repertoires, and 9.5 million to 11 million of these chains were shared by at least two donors. Raw reads were error-corrected and collapsed into unique sequences by a nearest-neighbor algorithm in which closely related sequences were merged to remove PCR and sequencing errors. To assign V, D and J gene segments, CDR3 sequences were aligned to IMGT reference sequences. For a sequence to be retained, a match of at least six nucleotides was required to both a V gene segment and a J gene segment. A rearrangement was called productive if the CDR3 had no stop codons and remained in frame with V and J, and every other rearrangement was called non-productive. Following IMGT convention, CDR3 was defined as the stretch from the second conserved V-encoded cysteine to the conserved J-encoded phenylalanine. In an earlier analysis of roughly 580 of the donors, sequences lacking an unambiguous match to a single V gene segment were excluded. An earlier analysis of several hundred of the donors called V segments functional above 56.7% productive rearrangements and segregating when the between-donor standard deviation exceeded 5%. A statistical classification framework was built for diagnosing cytomegalovirus status from the catalog of TCR beta chain sequences. In a later analysis, TCR nucleotide sequences were compared against IMGT/GENE-DB human TR gene sequences so that V and J genes could be assigned. Using the TCRdist pipeline, a later analysis assigned CDR3 sequences along with most-parsimonious VDJ recombination scenarios. In a later analysis, every TCR beta chain was defined by the combination of its CDR3 amino acid sequence and its V-gene family, and reads without a unique V-gene family were dropped. In a later analysis, around 650 highly shared, low-generation-probability nucleotide sequences were removed to address suspected cross-contamination and a sequencing artifact. In a later analysis, a clonal expansion index was calculated for each public chain from normalized within-repertoire ranks of inferred template counts. In a later analysis, generation probabilities were computed with a VDJ recombination model fitted to out-of-frame rearrangements, and the resulting probabilities were checked against IGoR. In a later analysis, hypergeometric tests were used to score TCR-TCR, TCR-HLA and TCR-CMV co-occurrence, with a repertoire-size bias correction applied to TCR pairs. A later analysis estimated false discovery rates by permuting HLA or CMV assignments 20 times. A later analysis grouped co-occurring TCRs with DBSCAN, adding TCRdist sequence similarity when clustering within HLA-allele-positive subsets. Repertoires with fewer than 30,000 or more than 120,000 public chains were left out of co-occurrence clustering, as were a handful of repertoires with anomalous nucleotide sharing. Here the immuneACCESS table is served through TCRdb, limited to in-frame sequences with V and J called. Missing clones are a known gap in these copies; in checked studies unresolved V genes cover under half, and the rest lacks a known reason. V, J and clone size derive from that table, while D and trimming were established from the DNA sequence. In this sample the table shows roughly 100,000 clones, 60% to 85% of which occur a single time. The top ten clonotypes cover around 1.3% of the sample.

Of note for this clone: Which antigen it targets is not known. No quality values exist for individual bases; no much larger clone is one base distant.

The cohort was made up of approximately 700 healthy bone marrow donors. Cohort members were all nominally healthy when sampled, although unrecorded immune exposures were likely present. The donor was CMV seronegative and was included in the group of several hundred seronegative cohort members. A peripheral blood sample was collected from each donor, and TCR beta sequencing was performed on peripheral blood mononuclear cells. The Qiagen DNeasy Blood Extraction Kit was used to extract genomic DNA from the blood cell samples. This sequence uses TRBV7-9 and TRBJ1-3; no D gene can be assigned with confidence. This receptor was identified in a man in his forties or fifties in good health and CMV-seronegative. Sequencing used PBMCs. The CDR3 loop reads CASSLGEGLHSGNTIYF. The DNA reads TGTGCCAGCAGCTTAGGGGAGGGCTTACACTCTGGAAACACCATATATTTT.